This TCR beta chain derives from a study of blood T cell repertoires in COVID-19. V gave up 2 bases and J gave up 0 bases, with 6 bases separating them. Germline V gene lookup returns CDR1 SGHNT and CDR2 YYREEE (reference sequence). This CDR3 is built from 14 residues. Libraries were prepared by immunoSEQ multiplex PCR; TCRdb keeps only in-frame clonotypes and omits some of them. The sample records around 400,000 clones, under 90% being singletons. Sample: PBMCs or T cells enriched from blood (not recorded which). The chain combines TRBV5-4 with TRBJ2-4; tentatively, D is TRBD1 (5 bases). The TCR sequence derives from a woman aged 25 to 45 who had recovered from COVID-19. Here the CDR3 DNA reads TGTGCCAGCAGCTTTCAGGGAGCCAAAAACATTCAGTACTTC. Protein product: CASSFQGAKNIQYF.